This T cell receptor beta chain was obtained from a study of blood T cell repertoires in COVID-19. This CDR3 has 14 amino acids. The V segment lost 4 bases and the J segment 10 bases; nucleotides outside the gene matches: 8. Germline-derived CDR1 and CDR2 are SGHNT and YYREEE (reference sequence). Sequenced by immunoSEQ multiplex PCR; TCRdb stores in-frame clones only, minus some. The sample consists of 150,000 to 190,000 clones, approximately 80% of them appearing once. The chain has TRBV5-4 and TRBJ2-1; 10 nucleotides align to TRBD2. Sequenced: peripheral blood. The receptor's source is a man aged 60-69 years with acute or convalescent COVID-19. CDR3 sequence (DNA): TGTGCCAGCAGCCTACCGGGACTAGCGTTCGAGCAGTTCTTC. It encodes CASSLPGLAFEQFF.